This T cell receptor (beta chain) stems from a study of T cells after posttransplantation cyclophosphamide. Study-level results: TRB clonality was highly associated with recipient CMV seropositivity and reactivation.

The repertoire was sequenced with immunoSEQ multiplex PCR; TCRdb's copy has only in-frame clones and lacks some. The data contain more than 15,000 clones, around 90% of them seen just once; the ten biggest clones take up about 4%. Sampled 1 year posttransplant, controls received myeloablative marrow transplants, methotrexate and a calcineurin inhibitor. A remark on this clone: Its target is not known.

The TCR comes from a male patient aged 50 or older who received an allogeneic stem cell transplant from an unrelated donor, was CMV-positive, and had chronic GVHD only. A share of the T cells may be of graft donor origin. Sequencing was performed on PBMCs, taken after an allogeneic stem cell transplant with a calcineurin inhibitor and methotrexate.

The DNA of the CDR3 is TGTGCCAGCAGCCGACCGACCCGGGACAGGACAAAGGACGAGCAGTACTTC. Protein product: CASSRPTRDRTKDEQYF. This rearrangement joins TRBV28 to TRBJ2-7, with TRBD1 identical over 8 bases. The junction had 18 bases not matched to a gene; V was cut back by 6 bases and J by 5 bases. CDR1 is MDHEN and CDR2 is SYDVKM in the germline V gene. This CDR3 is 17 amino acids long.